This T cell receptor (beta chain) comes out of a study of cytomegalovirus exposure and HLA in healthy donors. General study results and limits: Earlier analysis found most TCR beta V segments productive about 87% or about 30% of the time.

As concerns this clone: The antigen is not known.

Primers included in the PCR were 60 Vbeta and 13 Jbeta primers. The data were produced by immunoSEQ multiplex PCR, yet TCRdb's version contains in-frame clones alone and is incomplete. This sample has about 100,000 clones, with roughly 75% found just once. V was pared by 4 bases and J by 3 bases, with 8 bases of the junction left unmatched. Per germline, CDR1 MNHEY and CDR2 SMNVEV (reference sequence). The CDR3 spans 15 residues. This sequence was found in a woman in her fifties or sixties in good health and CMV-seronegative. This rearrangement joins TRBV27 to TRBJ1-2; 7 bases align to TRBD1. Sequencing was carried out using PBMCs. CDR3 sequence (DNA): TGTGCCAGCAGTTCCTCGACAGGGAGACACTATGGCTACACCTTC. It yields the protein CASSSSTGRHYGYTF.